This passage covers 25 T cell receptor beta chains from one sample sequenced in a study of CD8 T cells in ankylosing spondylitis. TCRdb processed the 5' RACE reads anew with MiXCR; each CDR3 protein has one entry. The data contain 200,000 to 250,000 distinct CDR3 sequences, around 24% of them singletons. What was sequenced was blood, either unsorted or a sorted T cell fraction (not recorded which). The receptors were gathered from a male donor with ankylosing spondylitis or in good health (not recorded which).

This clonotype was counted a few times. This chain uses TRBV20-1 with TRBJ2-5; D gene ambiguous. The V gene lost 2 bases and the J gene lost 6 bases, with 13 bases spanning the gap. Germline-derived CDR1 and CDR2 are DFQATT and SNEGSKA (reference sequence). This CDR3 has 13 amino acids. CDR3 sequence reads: CSARSVPEKTQYF. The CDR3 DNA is TGCAGTGCTAGATCTGTACCGGAAAAGACCCAGTACTTC.

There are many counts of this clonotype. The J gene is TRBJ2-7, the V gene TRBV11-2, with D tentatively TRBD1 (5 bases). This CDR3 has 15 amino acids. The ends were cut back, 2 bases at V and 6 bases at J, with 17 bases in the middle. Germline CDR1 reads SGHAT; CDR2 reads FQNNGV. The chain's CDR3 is CASSLLKAAGREQYF. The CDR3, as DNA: TGTGCCAGCAGCTTATTGAAGGCCGCAGGGCGCGAGCAGTACTTC.

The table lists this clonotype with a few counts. The CDR3 DNA reads as TGTGCCAGCAGTTCCTATAGCGGGAGTGGCCCCAATGAGCAGTTCTTC. Translating it yields CASSSYSGSGPNEQFF. The chain uses TRBV6-5 and TRBJ2-1; 9 bases map to TRBD2. This CDR3 has 16 amino acids. The V segment lost 4 bases and the J segment 6 bases; nucleotides outside the gene matches: 10. CDR1 MNHEY and CDR2 SVGAGI come from the germline V gene.

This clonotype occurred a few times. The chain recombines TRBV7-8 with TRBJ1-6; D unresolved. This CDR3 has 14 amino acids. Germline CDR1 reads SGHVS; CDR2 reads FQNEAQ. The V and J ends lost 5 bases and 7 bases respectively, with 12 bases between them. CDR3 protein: CASSAASVNSPLHF. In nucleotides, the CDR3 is TGTGCCAGCAGCGCAGCTAGCGTAAATTCACCCCTCCACTTT. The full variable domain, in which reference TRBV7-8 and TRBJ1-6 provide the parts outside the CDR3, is GAGVSQSPRYKVAKRGQDVALRCDPISGHVSLFWYQQALGQGPEFLTYFQNEAQLDKSGLPSDRFFAERPEGSVSTLKIQRTQQEDSAVYLCASSAASVNSPLHFGNGTRLTVT.

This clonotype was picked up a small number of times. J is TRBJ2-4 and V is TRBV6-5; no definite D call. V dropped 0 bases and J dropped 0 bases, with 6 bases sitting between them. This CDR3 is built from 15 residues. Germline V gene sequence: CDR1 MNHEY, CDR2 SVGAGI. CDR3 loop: CASSYSRQAKNIQYF. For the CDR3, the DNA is TGTGCCAGCAGTTACTCGCGGCAAGCCAAAAACATTCAGTACTTC.

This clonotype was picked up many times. CDR3 protein: CSASSGAIEQYF. In DNA form, the CDR3 reads TGCAGTGCTAGTAGCGGGGCGATCGAGCAGTACTTC. The chain is built from TRBV20-1 and TRBJ2-7, with 8 positions matching TRBD2. Germline lookup yields CDR1 DFQATT and CDR2 SNEGSKA (reference sequence). The CDR3 is 12 residues long. After removal of 3 bases from V and 6 bases from J, the junction contained 4 bases not matched to a gene.

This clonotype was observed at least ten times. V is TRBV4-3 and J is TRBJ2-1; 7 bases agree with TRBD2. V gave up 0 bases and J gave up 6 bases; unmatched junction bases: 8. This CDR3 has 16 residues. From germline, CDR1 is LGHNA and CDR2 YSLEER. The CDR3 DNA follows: TGCGCCAGCAGCCAAGATCTCCGGGAGGCGGTCAATGAGCAGTTCTTC. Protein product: CASSQDLREAVNEQFF.

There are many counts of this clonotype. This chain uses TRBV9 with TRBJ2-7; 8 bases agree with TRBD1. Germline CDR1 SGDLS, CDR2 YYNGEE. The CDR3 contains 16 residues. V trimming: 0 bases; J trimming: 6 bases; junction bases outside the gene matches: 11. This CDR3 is CASSVVSTGALGEQYF. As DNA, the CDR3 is TGTGCCAGCAGCGTAGTTTCGACAGGGGCCCTTGGCGAGCAGTACTTC.

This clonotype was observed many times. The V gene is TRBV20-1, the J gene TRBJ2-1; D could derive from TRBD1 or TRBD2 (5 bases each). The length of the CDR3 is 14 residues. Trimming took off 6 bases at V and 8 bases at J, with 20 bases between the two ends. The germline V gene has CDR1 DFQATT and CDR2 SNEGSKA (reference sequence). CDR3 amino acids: CSADPGTLRYEQFF. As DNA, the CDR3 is TGCAGTGCGGACCCCGGGACCCTCAGGTATGAGCAGTTCTTC.

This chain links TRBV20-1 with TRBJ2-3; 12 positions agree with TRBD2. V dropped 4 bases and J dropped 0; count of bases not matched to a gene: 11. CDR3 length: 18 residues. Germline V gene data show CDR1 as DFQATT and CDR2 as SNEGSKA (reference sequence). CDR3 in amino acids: CSATPPGTSGQSTDTQYF. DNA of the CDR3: TGCAGTGCTACACCTCCCGGGACTAGCGGGCAAAGCACAGATACGCAGTATTTT.

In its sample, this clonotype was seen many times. CDR3 sequence: CASTSPGGGQYF. The CDR3 region has the DNA TGTGCCAGCACCTCGCCAGGTGGGGGGCAGTACTTC. The V gene is TRBV3-1, the J gene TRBJ2-7, with D possibly being TRBD1 or TRBD2 (5 bases each). CDR3 size: 12 residues. The germline V and J ends were trimmed by 7 bases and 9 bases, with 16 bases remaining between them. Per germline, CDR1 LGHDT and CDR2 YNNKEL (reference sequence).

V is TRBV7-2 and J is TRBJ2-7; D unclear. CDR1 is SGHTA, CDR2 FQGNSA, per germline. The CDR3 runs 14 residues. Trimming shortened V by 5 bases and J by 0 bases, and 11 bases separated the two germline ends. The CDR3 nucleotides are TGTGCCAGCAGCCAAGGCGCACCCTCCTACGAGCAGTACTTC. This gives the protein CASSQGAPSYEQYF.

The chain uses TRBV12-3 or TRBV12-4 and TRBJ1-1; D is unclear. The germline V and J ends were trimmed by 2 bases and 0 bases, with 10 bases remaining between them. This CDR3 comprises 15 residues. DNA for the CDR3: TGTGCCAGCAGTTTAAGCAAACCTATGAACACTGAAGCTTTCTTT. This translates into CASSLSKPMNTEAFF.

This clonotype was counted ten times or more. This CDR3 reads CASSYDRGPKDIQYF. The CDR3 region has the DNA TGTGCCAGCAGTTACGACAGGGGCCCGAAAGACATTCAGTACTTC. This chain uses TRBV6-2 or TRBV6-3 with TRBJ2-4, with 8 nucleotides matching TRBD1. Germline loops: CDR1 MNHEY, CDR2 SVGEGT. CDR3 length equals 15 residues. Trimming cost V 2 bases and J 8 bases; bases outside gene matches: 8.

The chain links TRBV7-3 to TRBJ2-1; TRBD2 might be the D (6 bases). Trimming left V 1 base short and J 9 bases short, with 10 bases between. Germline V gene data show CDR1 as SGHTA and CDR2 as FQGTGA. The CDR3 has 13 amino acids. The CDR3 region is CASSLNLGGEQFF. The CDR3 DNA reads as TGTGCCAGCAGCTTAAATTTGGGGGGTGAGCAGTTCTTC.

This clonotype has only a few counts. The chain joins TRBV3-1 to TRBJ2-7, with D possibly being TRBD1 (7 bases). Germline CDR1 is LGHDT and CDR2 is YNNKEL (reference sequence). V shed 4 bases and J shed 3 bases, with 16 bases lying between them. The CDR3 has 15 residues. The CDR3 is CASSPRQGGHYEQYF. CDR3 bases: TGTGCCAGCAGCCCGCGACAGGGAGGACACTACGAGCAGTACTTC.

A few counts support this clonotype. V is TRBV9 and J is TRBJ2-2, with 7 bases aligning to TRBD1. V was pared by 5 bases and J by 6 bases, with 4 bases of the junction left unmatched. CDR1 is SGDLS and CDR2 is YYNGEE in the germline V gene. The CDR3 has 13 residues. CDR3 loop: CASSGTVAGELFF. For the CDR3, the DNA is TGTGCCAGCAGTGGGACAGTGGCCGGGGAGCTGTTTTTT.

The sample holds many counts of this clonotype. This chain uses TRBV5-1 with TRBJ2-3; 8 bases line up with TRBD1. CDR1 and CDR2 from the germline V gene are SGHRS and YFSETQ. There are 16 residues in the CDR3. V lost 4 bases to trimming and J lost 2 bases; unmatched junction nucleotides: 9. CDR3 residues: CASSLPGTGTTDTQYF. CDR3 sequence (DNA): TGCGCCAGCAGCCTGCCAGGGACAGGAACCACAGATACGCAGTATTTT.

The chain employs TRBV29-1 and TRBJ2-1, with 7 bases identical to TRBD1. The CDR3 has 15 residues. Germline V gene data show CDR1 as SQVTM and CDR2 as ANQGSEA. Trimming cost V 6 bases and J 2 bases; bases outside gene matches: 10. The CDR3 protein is CSVKGGAEAYNEQFF. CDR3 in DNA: TGCAGCGTCAAAGGGGGCGCCGAGGCCTACAATGAGCAGTTCTTC.

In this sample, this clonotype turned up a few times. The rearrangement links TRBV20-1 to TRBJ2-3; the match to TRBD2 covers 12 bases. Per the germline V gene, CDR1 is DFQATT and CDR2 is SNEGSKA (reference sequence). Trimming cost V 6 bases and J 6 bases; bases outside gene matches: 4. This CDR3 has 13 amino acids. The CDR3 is CSARLAGVDTQYF. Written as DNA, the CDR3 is TGCAGTGCAAGACTAGCGGGAGTGGATACGCAGTATTTT.

DNA of the CDR3: TGCAGTGCTAGGGCGCTTTTCGGCTACACCTTC. Its translation is CSARALFGYTF. The rearrangement uses TRBV20-1 and TRBJ1-2; no firm D call. CDR1 is DFQATT, CDR2 SNEGSKA, per germline (reference sequence). The germline V and J ends were trimmed by 3 bases and 8 bases, with 10 bases remaining between them. The CDR3 runs to 11 residues.

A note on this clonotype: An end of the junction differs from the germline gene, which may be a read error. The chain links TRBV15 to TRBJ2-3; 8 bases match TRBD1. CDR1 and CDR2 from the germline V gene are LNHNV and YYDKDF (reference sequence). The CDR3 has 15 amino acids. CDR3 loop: CATSREGQVTDTQYF. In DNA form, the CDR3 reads TGTGCCACCAGTAGAGAGGGACAGGTCACAGATACGCAGTATTTT.

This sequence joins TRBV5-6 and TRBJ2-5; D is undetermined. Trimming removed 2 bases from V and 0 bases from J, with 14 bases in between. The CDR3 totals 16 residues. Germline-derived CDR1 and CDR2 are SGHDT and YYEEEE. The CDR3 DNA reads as TGTGCCAGCAGCTTCTCATCGGGCAGGTACCAAGAGACCCAGTACTTC. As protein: CASSFSSGRYQETQYF.

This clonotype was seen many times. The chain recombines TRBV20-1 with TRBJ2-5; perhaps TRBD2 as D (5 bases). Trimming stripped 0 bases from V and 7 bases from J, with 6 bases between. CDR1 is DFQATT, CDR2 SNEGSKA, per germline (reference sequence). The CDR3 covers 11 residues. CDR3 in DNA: TGCAGTGCTAGAGATCGGGGGACCCAGTACTTC. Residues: CSARDRGTQYF.

CDR3 in DNA: TGTGCCAGCAGCCAGCCGATCGGGATAGCCAAAAACATTCAGTACTTC. This sequence encodes CASSQPIGIAKNIQYF. The V and J genes are TRBV11-2 and TRBJ2-4, with D perhaps matching TRBD2 (5 bases). The CDR3 is 16 amino acids. Trimming left V 5 bases short and J 0 bases short, with 14 bases between. The germline V gene has CDR1 SGHAT and CDR2 FQNNGV.